The 8 T cell receptor beta chains listed next were all sequenced from one sample in a study of blood T cell repertoires in COVID-19. Sequencing used immunoSEQ multiplex PCR; TCRdb keeps in-frame clones, though not all of them. The sample has about 69,000 clones, 80% to 95% seen once. The sample was peripheral blood. These receptors were collected from a woman between 55 and 75 years old with active COVID-19.

The chain uses TRBV28 and TRBJ1-2; D gene unclear. Looked up from germline, CDR1 is MDHEN and CDR2 is SYDVKM. The CDR3 loop spans 14 amino acids. V was trimmed by 10 bases and J by 1 base, leaving 16 bases between them. The CDR3 DNA is TGTGCCACCCTTCACGGCAGGAATAACTATGGCTACACCTTC. This translates into CATLHGRNNYGYTF.

For this clone: Other DNA sequences in this specimen translate into the identical CDR3. CDR3 protein: CASSYSGGETQYF. CDR3 bases: TGTGCCAGCAGTTACTCGGGGGGAGAGACCCAGTACTTC. The chain has TRBV6-5 and TRBJ2-5; TRBD2 is a possible D gene (6 bases). CDR1 MNHEY and CDR2 SVGAGI come from the germline V gene. This CDR3 comprises 13 residues. V gave up 0 bases and J gave up 4 bases, with 6 bases separating them.

The chain links TRBV5-1 to TRBJ2-5; the match to TRBD1 covers 7 bases. Per germline, CDR1 SGHRS and CDR2 YFSETQ. With V trimmed by 4 bases and J by 3 bases, 3 bases remained unmatched. The CDR3 runs 13 residues. CDR3 sequence: CASSTGTEETQYF. The CDR3 DNA is TGCGCCAGCAGCACCGGGACAGAAGAGACCCAGTACTTC. Full variable domain (remainder filled in from reference TRBV5-1 and TRBJ2-5): KAGVTQTPRYLIKTRGQQVTLSCSPISGHRSVSWYQQTPGQGLQFLFEYFSETQRNKGNFPGRFSGRQFSNSRSEMNVSTLELGDSALYLCASSTGTEETQYFGPGTRLLVL.

The J gene is TRBJ1-1, the V gene TRBV19; D is unclear. This CDR3 region has 14 residues. Trimming removed 8 bases at V and 4 bases at J, with 17 bases between. Germline CDR1 and CDR2: LNHDA and SQIVND (reference sequence). The CDR3 reads CASGRAWVGTEAFF. As DNA, the CDR3 is TGTGCCAGTGGGCGGGCCTGGGTCGGCACTGAAGCTTTCTTT.

This clone was observed a few times. The chain is built from TRBV4-1 and TRBJ2-1; TRBD2 is a possible D gene (6 bases). This CDR3 is 22 amino acids long. Germline lookup yields CDR1 MGHRA and CDR2 YSYEKL. V dropped 2 bases and J dropped 4 bases, with 33 bases sitting between them. CDR3 nucleotide sequence: TGCGCCAGCAGCCAATACTATTCAGGGACGAGAGGGACTCCAGCCTTATACAATGAGCAGTTCTTC. This gives the protein CASSQYYSGTRGTPALYNEQFF.

The chain combines TRBV11-3 with TRBJ2-5, with 14 bases matching TRBD2. Trimming cost V 5 bases and J 5 bases; bases outside gene matches: 7. Per the germline V gene, CDR1 is SGHNT and CDR2 is YENEEA. CDR3 length: 16 amino acids. DNA of the CDR3: TGTGCCAGCAGCACCGGGACTAGCGGGAGTGCGGAGACCCAGTACTTC. Protein sequence: CASSTGTSGSAETQYF.

This chain connects TRBV5-4 to TRBJ2-1; D uncertain. Trimming took off 3 bases at V and 5 bases at J, with 15 bases between the two ends. CDR3 length equals 15 residues. The germline V gene has CDR1 SGHNT and CDR2 YYREEE (reference sequence). CDR3 bases: TGTGCCAGCAGCTCCCCCTCACTCTCTAACAATGAGCAGTTCTTC. It yields the protein CASSSPSLSNNEQFF.

The chain is built from TRBV19 and TRBJ2-1; 7 bases map to TRBD2. Germline trimming cut 7 bases from V and 5 bases from J; bases unmatched to any gene: 20. Germline-derived CDR1 and CDR2 are LNHDA and SQIVND (reference sequence). There are 18 residues in the CDR3. The CDR3 is CASKRWASGIGPDNEQFF. The CDR3 DNA reads as TGTGCCAGTAAACGGTGGGCTAGCGGAATTGGACCAGACAATGAGCAGTTCTTC.